The 4 T cell receptor beta chains reported below all come from one sample, sequenced in a study of CD8 T cells in Susac syndrome. Random hexamers were used to reverse transcribe the RNA input (about 0.5 to 1 ug). TCRdb re-called the immunoSEQ multiplex PCR reads with MiXCR, one entry per CDR3 protein. The sample consists of around 79,000 distinct CDR3 sequences, approximately 93% of them appearing once. What was sequenced was CD8+ T cells from PBMCs. Receptors originate from a human donor with Susac syndrome.

A note on this clonotype: The junction departs from the called germline gene at one end, perhaps through a read error. The J gene is TRBJ2-7, the V gene TRBV6-6; weak D call: TRBD2 (6 bases). Germline V gene lookup returns CDR1 MNHNY and CDR2 SVGAGI (reference sequence). This CDR3 region has 12 residues. The CDR3 here is CASSSGARERYF. The DNA for the CDR3 is TGTGCCAGCAGTTCGGGAGCCAGGGAGCGGTACTTC.

The chain couples TRBV28 to TRBJ2-7; D is ambiguous. The ends were cut back, 2 bases at V and 3 bases at J, with 8 bases in the middle. Germline V gene sequence: CDR1 MDHEN, CDR2 SYDVKM. The CDR3 totals 13 residues. The CDR3 DNA reads as TGTGCCAGCAGTTTAGGGCAGCTCTACGAGCAGTACTTC. Amino acids: CASSLGQLYEQYF.

The chain is built from TRBV3-1 and TRBJ1-2; 7 bases agree with TRBD1. The germline gives CDR1 LGHDT, CDR2 YNNKEL (reference sequence). The CDR3 totals 14 residues. J was trimmed by 4 bases and V by 3 bases; bases with no gene match: 5. CDR3 region: CASSQGQLFYGYTF. DNA for the CDR3: TGTGCCAGCAGCCAGGGACAGTTATTCTATGGCTACACCTTC.

This clonotype occurred once. The chain links TRBV12-3 or TRBV12-4 to TRBJ2-1, with unresolved D. V shed 6 bases and J shed 0 bases, with 9 bases lying between them. The CDR3 extends over 14 amino acids. The CDR3 region has the DNA TGTGCCAGCAGCCTAACGAGCTCCTACAATGAGCAGTTCTTC. This encodes CASSLTSSYNEQFF.